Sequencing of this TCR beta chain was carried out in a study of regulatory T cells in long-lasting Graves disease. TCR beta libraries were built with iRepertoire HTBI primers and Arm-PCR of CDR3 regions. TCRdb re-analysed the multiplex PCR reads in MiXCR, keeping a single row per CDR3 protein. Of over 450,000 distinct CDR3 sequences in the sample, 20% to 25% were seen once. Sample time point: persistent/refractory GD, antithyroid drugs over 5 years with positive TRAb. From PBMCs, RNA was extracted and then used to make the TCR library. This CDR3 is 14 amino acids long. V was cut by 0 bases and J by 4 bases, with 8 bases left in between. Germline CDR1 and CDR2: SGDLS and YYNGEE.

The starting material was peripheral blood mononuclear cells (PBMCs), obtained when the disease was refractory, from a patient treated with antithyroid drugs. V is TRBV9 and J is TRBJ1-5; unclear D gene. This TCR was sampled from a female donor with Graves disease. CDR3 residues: CASSVGPENQPQHF. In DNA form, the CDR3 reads TGTGCCAGCAGCGTAGGTCCGGAGAATCAGCCCCAGCATTTT.